This is a list of T cell receptor beta chains from one sample in a study of cytomegalovirus exposure and HLA in healthy donors. Repertoires were generated with immunoSEQ multiplex PCR, while TCRdb's copy carries only in-frame clones and drops some. The table lists hundreds of thousands of clones, roughly 84% of them singletons. The sample consisted of PBMCs. These receptors originate from a girl aged 10-17 years in good health and CMV-seronegative. CDR3s include the opening cysteine and the closing phenylalanine or tryptophan. D genes are given only for firm matches. Part of the rows lack a size; the others show once, few, many or a class for expanded clones.

D | size | J | V | DNA | CDR3
. | . | TRBJ1-3 | TRBV30 | TGTGCCTGGGGGTTAGGGGCATCAGGAAACACCATATATTTT | CAWGLGASGNTIYF
. | . | TRBJ1-4 | TRBV28 | TGTGCCAGCAGTCGTACAGGGAGAGTAGATGAAAAACTGTTTTTT | CASSRTGRVDEKLFF
TRBD2 | . | TRBJ2-5 | TRBV7-6 | TGTGCCAGCAGCTCGATCCTTCCGGGACTAGCCGCCGAGACCCAGTACTTC | CASSSILPGLAAETQYF
TRBD1 | once | TRBJ1-6 | TRBV28 | TGTGCCAGCAGTTTTCAGGACAGGGATAATTCACCCCTCCACTTT | CASSFQDRDNSPLHF
TRBD1 | . | TRBJ1-1 | TRBV30 | TGTGCCTGTTCGACAGGGGGAAACACTGAAGCTTTCTTT | CACSTGGNTEAFF
. | . | TRBJ1-6 | TRBV27 | TGTGCCAGCAGTTACCCCCGGGGGTCACCCCTCCACTTT | CASSYPRGSPLHF
TRBD1 | . | TRBJ1-5 | TRBV15 | TGTGCCACCAGAGGGACAGGCAATCAGCCCCAGCATTTT | CATRGTGNQPQHF
TRBD2 | . | TRBJ2-3 | TRBV29-1 | TGCAGCGTAATTCTAGCGGGAGGGAGCACAGATACGCAGTATTTT | CSVILAGGSTDTQYF
. | . | TRBJ2-7 | TRBV5-6 | TGTGCCAGCAGCTTGGATTCAGGGCTAATAACCTACGAGCAGTACTTC | CASSLDSGLITYEQYF
TRBD1 | once | TRBJ2-7 | TRBV2 | TGTGCCAGCGACAGGGAATCTAGGAACTACGAGCAGTACTTC | CASDRESRNYEQYF
. | . | TRBJ2-7 | TRBV6-5 | TGTGCCAGCAGTTACTCGACCAGCGGCTACGAGCAGTACTTC | CASSYSTSGYEQYF
. | . | TRBJ1-1 | TRBV6-5 | TGTGCCAGCAGTTACGGCCCGGGGATAAACACTGAAGCTTTCTTT | CASSYGPGINTEAFF
TRBD2 | . | TRBJ2-7 | TRBV28 | TGTGCCATCCAGGGACTAGCGGGCTCCTACGAGCAGTACTTC | CAIQGLAGSYEQYF
TRBD2 | . | TRBJ2-3 | TRBV5-1 | TGCGCCAGCAGCTTGACGACTAGCGGGGGGGCGTCAGATACGCAGTATTTT | CASSLTTSGGASDTQYF
TRBD1 | . | TRBJ1-2 | TRBV7-9 | TGTGCCAGCAGCACGATGGACAGGGTTTATGGCTACACCTTC | CASSTMDRVYGYTF
. | . | TRBJ1-2 | TRBV7-9 | TGTGCCGGCAGCTTAAGAACAGGGATAACTGGCTACACCTTC | CAGSLRTGITGYTF
. | . | TRBJ1-4 | TRBV6-1 | TGTGCCAGCAGTGAGGGAGTCTCTGCGGGGGGGGCTAATGAAAAACTGTTTTTT | CASSEGVSAGGANEKLFF
. | once | TRBJ2-1 | TRBV19 | TGTGCCAGTAGGAAGGCTGTGGTAGGGGGGGCTAGCCATAATGAGCAGTTCTTC | CASRKAVVGGASHNEQFF
. | . | TRBJ2-7 | TRBV11-2 | TGTGCCAGCAGCTATACGGCGGGTTCCTACGAGCAGTACTTC | CASSYTAGSYEQYF
TRBD2 | . | TRBJ2-1 | TRBV29-1 | TGCAGCCATTTCAGCGGGGGTGCCTACAATGAGCAGTTCTTC | CSHFSGGAYNEQFF
TRBD1 | . | TRBJ1-1 | TRBV6-1 | TGTGCCACCGAGGACAGGATCAACACTGAAGCTTTCTTT | CATEDRINTEAFF
TRBD1 | . | TRBJ1-4 | TRBV6-5 | TGTGCCAGCAGCCGTAACAGGGGGCGTAATGAAAAACTGTTTTTT | CASSRNRGRNEKLFF
TRBD1 | once | TRBJ2-5 | TRBV5-8 | TGTGCCAGCAGCTACGGGACAGGACCGTACCAAGAGACCCAGTACTTC | CASSYGTGPYQETQYF
TRBD2 | . | TRBJ2-1 | TRBV28 | TGTGCCAGCAGTCCCCGGGACTACAACAATGAGCAGTTCTTC | CASSPRDYNNEQFF
TRBD1 | . | TRBJ1-1 | TRBV7-2 | TGTGCCAGCAGCTTACAATCCAGGGACAGGGGTATGAACACTGAAGCTTTCTTT | CASSLQSRDRGMNTEAFF
. | few | TRBJ1-1 | TRBV7-3 | TGTGCCAGCAGCCCCTCGGGGAGGGGAAACACTGAAGCTTTCTTT | CASSPSGRGNTEAFF
TRBD1 | . | TRBJ2-7 | TRBV7-9 | TGTGCCAGCAGCTCAAAGGGATGGGACAGACCGTCCTACGAGCAGTACTTC | CASSSKGWDRPSYEQYF
. | . | TRBJ2-1 | TRBV21-1 | TGTGCCAGCATTGGGGGGGCAGGGGGCTACAGAAACAATGAGCAGTTCTTC | CASIGGAGGYRNNEQFF
TRBD1 | once | TRBJ1-2 | TRBV28 | TGTGCCAGCATGGACAGGGCTTCGGATGGCTACACCTTC | CASMDRASDGYTF
. | . | TRBJ1-5 | TRBV6-1 | TGTGCCAGCAGCTATACAGGGAGCAATCAGCCCCAGCATTTT | CASSYTGSNQPQHF
. | . | TRBJ1-1 | TRBV2 | TGTGCCAGCAGGGCCAGGGGAGGGACCACTGAAGCTTTCTTT | CASRARGGTTEAFF
. | . | TRBJ1-3 | TRBV5-4 | TGTGCCAGCAACTCGGGAAACACCATATATTTT | CASNSGNTIYF
. | . | TRBJ1-2 | TRBV28 | TGTGCCAGCAGTCCCCACACTAACTATGGCTACACCTTC | CASSPHTNYGYTF
. | . | TRBJ2-5 | TRBV7-6 | TGTGCCAGCAGCTTAGGTGTGGACAGACAAGAGACCCAGTACTTC | CASSLGVDRQETQYF
TRBD1 | . | TRBJ1-2 | TRBV6-1 | TGTGCCAGCAGATCCGGGACAGGGGGCGCCAATGGCTACACCTTC | CASRSGTGGANGYTF
. | . | TRBJ2-6 | TRBV28 | TGTGCCAGCAGGTACTCTGGGGCCAACGTCCTGACTTTC | CASRYSGANVLTF
TRBD2 | once | TRBJ2-3 | TRBV6-4 | TGTGCCAGCAGTGACTCTCCGGGGGGTAGCACAGATACGCAGTATTTT | CASSDSPGGSTDTQYF
TRBD2 | once | TRBJ2-3 | TRBV11-2 | TGTGCCAGCAGCTTAGGCCTAGCGGGGGGTGGGTATACGCAGTATTTT | CASSLGLAGGGYTQYF
TRBD1 | . | TRBJ2-1 | TRBV27 | TGTGCCAGCAAATGGACAGGAGCCCTCGATGAGCAGTTCTTC | CASKWTGALDEQFF
TRBD1 | . | TRBJ1-1 | TRBV7-3 | TGTGCCAGCAGCACGGGACAGGGGAACACTGAAGCTTTCTTT | CASSTGQGNTEAFF
. | . | TRBJ2-3 | TRBV27 | TGTGCCAGCCGGAGGTGGCAGCCGCAGTTAAGCACAGATACGCAGTATTTT | CASRRWQPQLSTDTQYF
. | . | TRBJ1-5 | TRBV18 | TGTGCCAGCTCATTTGCAGACAGTTTAAATCAGCCCCAGCATTTT | CASSFADSLNQPQHF
. | . | TRBJ2-4 | TRBV5-4 | TGTGCCAGCAGCATACAGGGGGGGGACATTCAGTACTTC | CASSIQGGDIQYF
. | . | TRBJ1-5 | TRBV19 | TGTGCCAGTAGTATAGATCGCGGTAGCAATCAGCCCCAGCATTTT | CASSIDRGSNQPQHF
. | . | TRBJ1-2 | TRBV30 | TGTGCCTGGAGTGTACCGGGGAGGAACTATGGCTACACCTTC | CAWSVPGRNYGYTF
TRBD1 | . | TRBJ1-2 | TRBV10-3 | TGTGCCATCAGTGAATTGGACCGGGACAGGGGTGGCTACACCTTC | CAISELDRDRGGYTF
TRBD1 | . | TRBJ1-1 | TRBV28 | TGTGCCAGCAGCCGAGACAGGGTTACTGAAGCTTTCTTT | CASSRDRVTEAFF
TRBD1 | . | TRBJ1-1 | TRBV4-1 | TGCGCCAGCAGCTTCCGGGACAGTGAAGCTTTCTTT | CASSFRDSEAFF
. | few | TRBJ1-5 | TRBV27 | TGTGCCAGCAGTTTAAAACCCCACAGTAACCGAGGCAATCAGCCCCAGCATTTT | CASSLKPHSNRGNQPQHF
. | few | TRBJ2-7 | TRBV6-6 | TGTGCCAGCAGTAGTAGTGAGTACGAGCAGTACTTC | CASSSSEYEQYF
TRBD2 | . | TRBJ2-7 | TRBV10-3 | TGTGCCATCAGTGAGGCGGGGACTAGCTCCTACGAGCAGTACTTC | CAISEAGTSSYEQYF
TRBD1 | once | TRBJ1-4 | TRBV27 | TGTGCCAGCAGTCGATACAGGGGACGCGAAAAACTGTTTTTT | CASSRYRGREKLFF
. | . | TRBJ1-1 | TRBV4-3 | TGCGCCAGCAGCCAAGGGTACAGGGCCACTGAAGCTTTCTTT | CASSQGYRATEAFF
. | . | TRBJ2-5 | TRBV19 | TGTGCCAGTAGCAGGGGAAGGGCAGAGACCCAGTACTTC | CASSRGRAETQYF
TRBD1 | . | TRBJ2-7 | TRBV25-1 | TGTGCCAGCAGTGAACCCGGGACAGGGGCATACGAGCAGTACTTC | CASSEPGTGAYEQYF
TRBD1 | . | TRBJ2-1 | TRBV11-2 | TGTGCCAGCAGCTTAATTAACAGGGGCCGCTCCTACAATGAGCAGTTCTTC | CASSLINRGRSYNEQFF
. | . | TRBJ2-2 | TRBV7-4 | TGTGCCAGCAATCCGGAACTAACCGGGGAGCTGTTTTTT | CASNPELTGELFF
. | once | TRBJ1-2 | TRBV7-2 | TGTGCCAGCAGCTTCCGACAATCGGGCTACACCTTC | CASSFRQSGYTF
TRBD1 | . | TRBJ2-3 | TRBV4-3 | TGCGCCAGCAGCCAAGATTGGGGACAGGGCACAGATACGCAGTATTTT | CASSQDWGQGTDTQYF